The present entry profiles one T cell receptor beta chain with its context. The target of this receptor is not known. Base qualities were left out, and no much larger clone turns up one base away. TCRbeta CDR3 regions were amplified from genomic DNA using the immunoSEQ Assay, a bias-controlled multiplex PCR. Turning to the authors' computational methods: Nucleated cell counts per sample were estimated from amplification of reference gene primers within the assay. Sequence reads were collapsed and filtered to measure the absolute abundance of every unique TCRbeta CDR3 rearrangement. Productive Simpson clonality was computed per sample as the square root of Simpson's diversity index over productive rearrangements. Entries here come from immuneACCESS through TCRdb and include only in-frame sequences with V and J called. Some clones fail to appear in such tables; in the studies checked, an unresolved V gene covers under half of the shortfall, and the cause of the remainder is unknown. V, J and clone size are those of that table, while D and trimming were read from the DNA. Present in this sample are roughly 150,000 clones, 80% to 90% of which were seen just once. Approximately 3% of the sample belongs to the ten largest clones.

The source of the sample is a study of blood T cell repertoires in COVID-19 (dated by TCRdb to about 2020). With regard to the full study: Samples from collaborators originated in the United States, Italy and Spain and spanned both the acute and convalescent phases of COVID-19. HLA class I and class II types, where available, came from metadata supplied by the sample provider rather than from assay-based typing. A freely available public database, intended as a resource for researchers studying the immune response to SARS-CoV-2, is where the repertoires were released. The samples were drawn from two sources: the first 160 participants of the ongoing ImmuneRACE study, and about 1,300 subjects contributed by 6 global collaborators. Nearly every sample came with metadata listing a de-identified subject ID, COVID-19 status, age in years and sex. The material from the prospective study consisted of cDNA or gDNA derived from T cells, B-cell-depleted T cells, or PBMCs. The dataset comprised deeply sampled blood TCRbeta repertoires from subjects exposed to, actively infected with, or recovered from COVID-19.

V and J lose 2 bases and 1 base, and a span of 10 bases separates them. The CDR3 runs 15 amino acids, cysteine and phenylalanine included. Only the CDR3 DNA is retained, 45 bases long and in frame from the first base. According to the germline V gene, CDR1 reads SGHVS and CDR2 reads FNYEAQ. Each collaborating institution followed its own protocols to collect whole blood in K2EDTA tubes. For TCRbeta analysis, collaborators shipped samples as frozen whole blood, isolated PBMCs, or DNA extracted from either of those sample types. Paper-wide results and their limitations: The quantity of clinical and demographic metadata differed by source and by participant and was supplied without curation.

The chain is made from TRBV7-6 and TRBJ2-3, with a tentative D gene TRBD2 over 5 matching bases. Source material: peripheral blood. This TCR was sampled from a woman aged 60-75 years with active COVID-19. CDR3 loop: CASSLFGEGTDTQYF. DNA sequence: TGTGCCAGCAGCTTATTCGGGGAAGGCACAGATACGCAGTATTTT.